This record looks at one TCR beta chain sequence and its context. This sample stems from a study of blood T cell repertoires in COVID-19. The wider study: Both acute and convalescent COVID-19 samples were obtained from the United States, Italy and Spain.

Germline lookup yields CDR1 SGHRS and CDR2 YFSETQ. With 2 bases removed from V and 8 bases from J, the gap between germline ends came to 13 bases. The CDR3 contains 14 residues. Sequencing used immunoSEQ multiplex PCR; TCRdb keeps in-frame clones, though not all of them. The repertoire holds about 68,000 clones, with roughly 88% as singletons. The source material was peripheral blood. This rearrangement joins TRBV5-1 to TRBJ2-2; perhaps TRBD2 as D (5 bases). The receptor was derived from a man aged 30-40 years with acute or convalescent COVID-19. The CDR3 nucleotides are TGCGCCAGCAGCTTCTCGGGATCTGAAGGGGAGCTGTTTTTT. Translated, it gives CASSFSGSEGELFF.